Listed below are T cell receptor beta chains from one sample, sequenced in a study of blood T cell repertoires in COVID-19. The protocol was immunoSEQ multiplex PCR, while the TCRdb copy is restricted to in-frame clones and leaves out a portion. Found here are around 260,000 clones, approximately 86% of them singletons; the top ten hold roughly 0.94%. Source material: peripheral blood. Receptors originate from a human donor with COVID-19, enrolled during active disease. The donor label of this sample is uncertain. Each CDR3 is given with its conserved first and last residue. D genes are given only for firm matches. Part of the rows lack a size; the others show once, few, many or a class for expanded clones.

DNA: TGTGCCAGCAGTTTTCGGACAGGGGAGGCTGGAAACACCATATATTTT
CDR3: CASSFRTGEAGNTIYF
size: .
D: TRBD1
V: TRBV6-5
length: 16
J: TRBJ1-3

DNA: TGCGCCAGCAGTCAATCAGGAGGGTTCGATCAGCCCCAGCATTTT
CDR3: CASSQSGGFDQPQHF
size: once
D: .
V: TRBV23-1
length: 15
J: TRBJ1-5

DNA: TGTGCCAGCAGTTACGGCGGTAGCAATCAGCCCCAGCATTTT
CDR3: CASSYGGSNQPQHF
size: .
D: .
V: TRBV6-2/TRBV6-3
length: 14
J: TRBJ1-5

DNA: TGCGCCAGCAGCCAAGATGGGGCGTTCAATCAGCCCCAGCATTTT
CDR3: CASSQDGAFNQPQHF
size: .
D: .
V: TRBV4-1
length: 15
J: TRBJ1-5

DNA: TGTGCCAGCTCACCGAGACAGACTAATTCACCCCTCCACTTT
CDR3: CASSPRQTNSPLHF
size: .
D: .
V: TRBV18
length: 14
J: TRBJ1-6

DNA: TGTGCCAGCAGCCCACAGGGGAGTGGAGAGACCCAGTACTTC
CDR3: CASSPQGSGETQYF
size: .
D: TRBD1
V: TRBV7-3
length: 14
J: TRBJ2-5

DNA: TGTGCCAGCAGTGAGGAGAGCTCCTACAATGAGCAGTTCTTC
CDR3: CASSEESSYNEQFF
size: .
D: .
V: TRBV6-4
length: 14
J: TRBJ2-1

DNA: TGTGCCAGCAGTGGGGAGGGACAGGTCAATCAGCCCCAGCATTTT
CDR3: CASSGEGQVNQPQHF
size: .
D: TRBD1
V: TRBV6-2/TRBV6-3
length: 15
J: TRBJ1-5

DNA: TGTGCCAGCAGTTACTCCTACAGGGGGTATGGTGGCTACACCTTC
CDR3: CASSYSYRGYGGYTF
size: .
D: TRBD1
V: TRBV6-2/TRBV6-3
length: 15
J: TRBJ1-2

DNA: TGTGCCAGCAGTGGCAACCGGGACAGGGGCCGATATGGCTACACCTTC
CDR3: CASSGNRDRGRYGYTF
size: .
D: TRBD1
V: TRBV6-1
length: 16
J: TRBJ1-2

DNA: TGTGCCAGCAGTGAACAAACAGGGGGTGTTTCACCCCTCCACTTT
CDR3: CASSEQTGGVSPLHF
size: .
D: TRBD1
V: TRBV6-1
length: 15
J: TRBJ1-6

DNA: TGTGCCAGCAGTCCCGATGGCGGGACTGGGGAGACCCAGTACTTC
CDR3: CASSPDGGTGETQYF
size: .
D: .
V: TRBV6-2/TRBV6-3
length: 15
J: TRBJ2-5

DNA: TGTGCCATCAGCGCCAAGGGACAGACCTTGAACACTGAAGCTTTCTTT
CDR3: CAISAKGQTLNTEAFF
size: .
D: TRBD1
V: TRBV10-3
length: 16
J: TRBJ1-1

DNA: TGTGCCAGCAGCTTAGACAGGGGCACAGATACGCAGTATTTT
CDR3: CASSLDRGTDTQYF
size: .
D: .
V: TRBV7-2
length: 14
J: TRBJ2-3

DNA: TGTGCCAGCACCGGTAGGGGGTCAAGCACTGAAGCTTTCTTT
CDR3: CASTGRGSSTEAFF
size: .
D: .
V: TRBV27
length: 14
J: TRBJ1-1

DNA: TGCGCCAGCAGCTTCCGGGAGGGAGGAGGTGAAGCTTTCTTT
CDR3: CASSFREGGGEAFF
size: .
D: .
V: TRBV5-1
length: 14
J: TRBJ1-1

DNA: TGCGCCAGCTCTCCGGGGGGGAACACTGAAGCTTTCTTT
CDR3: CASSPGGNTEAFF
size: .
D: .
V: TRBV10-1
length: 13
J: TRBJ1-1